This T cell receptor (beta chain) came from a study of blood T cell repertoires in COVID-19. Study details: Samples came from the United States, Italy and Spain, spanning acute and convalescent COVID-19.

This clone was counted a few times. As handled by the study authors: Amplification of reference gene primers provided the estimated nucleated cell counts. Sequencing was performed with immunoSEQ multiplex PCR; in TCRdb, only in-frame clones are kept and a portion is missing. V and J calls plus clone size are reproduced from that table; the DNA served to infer D and trimming. The top ten hold roughly 3.2% of the sample, which has 50,000 to 70,000 clones, roughly 80% seen once. Germline V gene sequence: CDR1 SGHRS, CDR2 YFSETQ. There are 15 residues in the CDR3. V shed 0 bases and J shed 4 bases, with 13 bases lying between them.

This sequence originates from a man in his 60s with acute or convalescent COVID-19. The specimen sequenced was peripheral blood. This rearrangement joins TRBV5-1 to TRBJ2-5; D possibly corresponds to TRBD1 (6 bases). The DNA for the CDR3 is TGCGCCAGCAGCTTGGAAGGGACGACAGGAGAGACCCAGTACTTC. Its protein product is CASSLEGTTGETQYF.